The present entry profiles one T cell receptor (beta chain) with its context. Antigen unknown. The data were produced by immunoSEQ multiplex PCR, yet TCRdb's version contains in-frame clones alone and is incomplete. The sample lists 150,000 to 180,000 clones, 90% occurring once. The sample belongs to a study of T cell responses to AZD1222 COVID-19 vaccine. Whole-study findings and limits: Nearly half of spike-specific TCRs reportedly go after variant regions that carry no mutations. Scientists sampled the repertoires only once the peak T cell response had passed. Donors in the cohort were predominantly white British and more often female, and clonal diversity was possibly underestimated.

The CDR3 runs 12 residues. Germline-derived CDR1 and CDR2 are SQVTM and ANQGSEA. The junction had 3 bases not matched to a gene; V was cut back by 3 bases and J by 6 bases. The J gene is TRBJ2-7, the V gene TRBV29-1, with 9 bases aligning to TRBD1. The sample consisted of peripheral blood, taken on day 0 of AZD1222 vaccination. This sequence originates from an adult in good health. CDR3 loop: CSVEDRGSEQYF. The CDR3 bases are TGCAGCGTTGAGGACAGGGGAAGCGAGCAGTACTTC.